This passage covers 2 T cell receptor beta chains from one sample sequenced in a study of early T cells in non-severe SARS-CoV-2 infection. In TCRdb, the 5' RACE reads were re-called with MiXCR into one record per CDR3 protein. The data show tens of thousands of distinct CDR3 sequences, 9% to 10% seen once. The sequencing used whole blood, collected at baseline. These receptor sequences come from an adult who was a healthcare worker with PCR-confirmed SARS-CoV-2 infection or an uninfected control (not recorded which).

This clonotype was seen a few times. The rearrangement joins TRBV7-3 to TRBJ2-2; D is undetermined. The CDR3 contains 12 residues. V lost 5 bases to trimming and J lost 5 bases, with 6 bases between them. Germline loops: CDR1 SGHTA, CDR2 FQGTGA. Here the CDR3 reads CASSQRTGELFF. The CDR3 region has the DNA TGTGCCAGCAGCCAAAGAACCGGGGAGCTGTTTTTT.

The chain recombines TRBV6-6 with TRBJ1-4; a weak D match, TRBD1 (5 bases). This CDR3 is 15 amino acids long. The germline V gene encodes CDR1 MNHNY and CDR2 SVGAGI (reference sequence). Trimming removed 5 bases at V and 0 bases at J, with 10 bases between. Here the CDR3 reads CASSLDSATNEKLFF. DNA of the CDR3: TGTGCCAGCAGTCTCGACAGTGCAACTAATGAAAAACTGTTTTTT.